These 32 T cell receptor beta chains share one sample of origin, sequenced in a study of blood T cells in healthy people across ages. It was with a sample-barcoded 5' primer and a J-beta primer mix that a second PCR of roughly 7 to 12 cycles was run. TCRdb called the 5' RACE reads again in MiXCR, with one record for every CDR3 protein. The table records roughly 800,000 distinct CDR3 sequences, over 45% of them present only once. Sequencing used blood. The receptors here all came from a young man in good health.

This clonotype was seen more than once but under ten times. A junction boundary mismatches the germline segment, possibly from a read error. This chain uses TRBV9 with TRBJ2-5; D may be TRBD2 (5 bases). The CDR3 is 13 residues long. From germline, CDR1 is SGDLS and CDR2 YYNGEE. The CDR3 nucleotides are TGTGCCAGTAGCGTAGCCCCCACGGAGACCCAGTACTTC. Its protein is CASSVAPTETQYF.

V is TRBV10-2 and J is TRBJ1-2, with 8 positions matching TRBD1. The CDR3 runs 16 residues. V was clipped by 2 bases and J by 8 bases; unmatched bases: 13. The germline V gene encodes CDR1 WSHSY and CDR2 SAAADI. Here the CDR3 DNA reads TGCGCCAGCAGTGAGCCCCGGGACAGGCCCCTCTGGGGCTACACCTTC. Translated, it gives CASSEPRDRPLWGYTF.

A word on this clonotype: Its ends do not fully match the called genes, so a read error is possible. This chain joins TRBV7-2 and TRBJ2-6, with 8 bases matching TRBD1. Germline lookup yields CDR1 SGHTA and CDR2 FQGNSA. This CDR3 comprises 18 residues. The CDR3 loop reads CASSLALTGAAGANVLTF. In nucleotides, the CDR3 is TGTGCCAGCAGCCTAGCGTTGACAGGGGCTGCCGGGGCCAACGTCCTGACTTTC.

As concerns this clonotype: At one of its ends the junction is not consistent with the germline gene, which may arise from a read error. V is TRBV10-3 and J is TRBJ2-1; 7 nucleotides align to TRBD2. Germline V gives CDR1 ENHRY, CDR2 SYGVKD. This CDR3 comprises 14 residues. This chain's CDR3 is CAISVSGEVNEQFF. For the CDR3, the DNA is TGCGCCATCAGTGTAAGCGGGGAGGTGAATGAGCAGTTCTTC.

For the CDR3, the DNA is TGTGCCAGCAGTTACGAGCGGGAGGGGGTTATTATTTCCTACGAGCAGTACTTC. This encodes CASSYEREGVIISYEQYF. J is TRBJ2-7 and V is TRBV6-5, with 10 positions matching TRBD2. CDR3 size: 18 residues. CDR1 and CDR2 from the germline V gene are MNHEY and SVGAGI. J gave up 1 base and V 2 bases, and 11 bases lay outside the gene matches.

The V gene is TRBV20-1, the J gene TRBJ2-2, with 12 bases fitting TRBD2. Germline-derived CDR1 and CDR2 are DFQATT and SNEGSKA (reference sequence). The CDR3 length is 14 residues. V lost 4 bases to trimming and J lost 5 bases; unmatched junction nucleotides: 2. CDR3 nucleotides: TGCAGTGCTAAGGGGACTAGCGGGACCGGGGAGCTGTTTTTT. It is translated as CSAKGTSGTGELFF.

The CDR3 coding sequence is TGCAGTGCTAGAGATGGGAGCGCCGTCGTGGGGGAGCAGTACTTC. Translation: CSARDGSAVVGEQYF. The rearrangement joins TRBV20-1 to TRBJ2-7, with D tentatively TRBD2 (5 bases). The CDR3 is made up of 15 amino acids. V was pared by 0 bases and J by 7 bases, with 19 bases between. The germline V gene has CDR1 DFQATT and CDR2 SNEGSKA (reference sequence).

The genes are TRBV12-3 or TRBV12-4 and TRBJ2-1, with D maybe TRBD2 (5 bases). With 6 bases removed from V and 5 bases from J, the gap between germline ends came to 17 bases. The CDR3 consists of 15 residues. The CDR3 DNA sequence: TGTGCCAGCAGGGACGGGATGCAGGTTAACAATGAGCAGTTCTTC. Translating gives CASRDGMQVNNEQFF.

A remark on this clonotype: One end of the junction fails to match germline, which may point to a read error. The gene calls are TRBV15 and TRBJ2-1; D possibly matches TRBD1 or TRBD2 (5 bases each). Germline values: CDR1 LNHNV, CDR2 YYDKDF (reference sequence). CDR3 size: 15 residues. CDR3 amino acids: CAASRDPGRHNEQFF. For the CDR3, the DNA is TGTGCCGCCAGCAGAGATCCGGGACGCCACAATGAGCAGTTCTTC.

The sample holds a few counts of this clonotype. The chain recombines TRBV20-1 with TRBJ2-7, with D unclear. Trimming cost V 4 bases and J 1 base, with 11 bases left between them. The CDR3 totals 13 residues. In germline, CDR1 is DFQATT, CDR2 SNEGSKA (reference sequence). The CDR3 here is CSATELLSYEQYF. The CDR3, as DNA: TGCAGTGCTACTGAGCTCCTTTCCTACGAGCAGTACTTC.

The chain combines TRBV2 with TRBJ2-3; D gene unclear. V was clipped by 6 bases and J by 4 bases, with 5 bases between them. This CDR3 contains 11 residues. Germline V lookup: CDR1 SNHLY, CDR2 FYNNEI. CDR3 bases: TGTGCCAGCAGGGTGGCAGATACGCAGTATTTT. It encodes CASRVADTQYF.

Only a few counts were recorded for this clonotype. CDR3 nucleotide sequence: TGTGCCAGCAGCAGGGGAGGCTCCGAGGAGACCCAGTACTTC. Translating gives CASSRGGSEETQYF. The chain joins TRBV7-2 to TRBJ2-5; D may be TRBD2 (6 bases). Trimming took off 5 bases at V and 5 bases at J, with 15 bases between the two ends. Germline CDR1 is SGHTA and CDR2 is FQGNSA. The CDR3 is made up of 14 amino acids.

This clonotype was detected a few times. The CDR3 DNA is TGTGCCAGCAGTTACTCTGACCGGGACAGACCTTACGAGCAGTACTTC. Its translation is CASSYSDRDRPYEQYF. V usage is TRBV6-2 or TRBV6-3 and J usage is TRBJ2-7; 7 bases match TRBD1. The CDR3 covers 16 residues. Germline CDR1 MNHEY, CDR2 SVGEGT. Losses at the gene ends were 0 bases for V and 4 bases for J; bases not matched to a gene: 9.

The CDR3 region is CASSSDYRSGDRDTQYF. As DNA, the CDR3 is TGTGCCAGCAGCTCTGACTATCGGAGCGGGGACCGAGATACGCAGTATTTT. The rearrangement links TRBV7-3 to TRBJ2-3, with 7 bases lining up with TRBD2. Looked up from germline, CDR1 is SGHTA and CDR2 is FQGTGA. V was pared by 4 bases and J by 5 bases, with 15 bases of the junction left unmatched. CDR3 length: 17 residues.

The chain joins TRBV7-2 to TRBJ2-1; weak D call: TRBD1 (8 bases). The CDR3 runs 17 residues. Per germline, CDR1 SGHTA and CDR2 FQGNSA. Trimming left V 5 bases short and J 4 bases short, with 21 bases between. CDR3 protein: CASSPRQGSGGYNEQFF. The CDR3 DNA reads as TGTGCCAGCAGCCCCAGACAGGGGTCGGGGGGATACAATGAGCAGTTCTTC. The whole variable domain, remainder taken from reference TRBV7-2 and TRBJ2-1, is GAGVSQSPSNKVTEKGKDVELRCDPISGHTALYWYRQSLGQGLEFLIYFQGNSAPDKSGLPSDRFSAERTGGSVSTLTIQRTQQEDSAVYLCASSPRQGSGGYNEQFFGPGTRLTVL.

This clonotype was detected ten times or more. This clone may be a read error of a much larger clone one base away. The chain carries TRBV29-1 and TRBJ2-7; tentatively, D is TRBD2 (6 bases). The CDR3 loop spans 12 amino acids. V was pared by 4 bases and J by 2 bases, with 9 bases between. Germline-derived CDR1 and CDR2 are SQVTM and ANQGSEA. In nucleotides, the CDR3 is TGCAGCGTTGGTTCGGGGGCCTACGAGCAGTACTTC. Amino acids: CSVGSGAYEQYF.

This clonotype was counted between two and nine times. The chain links TRBV2 to TRBJ2-7; tentatively, D is TRBD1 (5 bases). The CDR3 is 12 amino acids. V was trimmed by 6 bases and J by 0 bases, leaving 6 bases between them. The germline gives CDR1 SNHLY, CDR2 FYNNEI. In DNA, the CDR3 is TGTGCCAGCAGGGACAACTCCTACGAGCAGTACTTC. It translates to CASRDNSYEQYF.

This clonotype appeared a few times. The V and J genes are TRBV3-1 and TRBJ2-5; TRBD1 matches at 7 bases. CDR3 size: 14 residues. CDR1 is LGHDT, CDR2 YNNKEL, per germline (reference sequence). The trim removed 3 bases at V and 6 bases at J, leaving 7 bases unmatched. The CDR3 loop is CASSHTGVKQTQYF. The CDR3 nucleotides read TGTGCCAGCAGCCATACAGGGGTGAAACAGACCCAGTACTTC.

V is TRBV7-8 and J is TRBJ2-7, with 7 bases lining up with TRBD2. The germline V gene encodes CDR1 SGHVS and CDR2 FQNEAQ. The CDR3 loop spans 15 amino acids. Trimming cost V 5 bases and J 1 base; bases outside gene matches: 8. CDR3 DNA: TGTGCCAGCAGCCACAAGCGGGGTTTGTCCTACGAGCAGTACTTC. Its translation is CASSHKRGLSYEQYF.

The chain is built from TRBV6-1 and TRBJ2-7; the match to TRBD1 covers 8 bases. V shed 6 bases, J shed 5 bases, and the junction held 6 bases outside the gene matches. This CDR3 has 13 residues. Germline V lookup: CDR1 MNHNS, CDR2 SASEGT. The DNA for the CDR3 is TGTGCCAGCAGAAACAGGGGGATCGACGAGCAGTACTTC. This gives the protein CASRNRGIDEQYF.

Only a few counts were recorded for this clonotype. The chain uses TRBV5-1 and TRBJ2-7, with D tentatively TRBD1 (6 bases). This CDR3 comprises 14 residues. V gave up 3 bases and J gave up 1 base, with 11 bases separating them. Germline values: CDR1 SGHRS, CDR2 YFSETQ. CDR3 protein: CASSSSGQSYEQYF. The CDR3 coding sequence is TGCGCCAGCAGCTCCTCGGGACAATCCTACGAGCAGTACTTC.

The gene calls are TRBV10-1 and TRBJ2-4; D is unresolved. The DNA end is more similar to TRBJ2-5, so the J call may be wrong. The CDR3 covers 12 residues. CDR1 and CDR2 from the germline V gene are WNHNN and SYGVQD (reference sequence). The CDR3 DNA follows: TGCGCCAGCAGTGATGATAGGGAGACCCAGTACTTC. Translated, it gives CASSDDRETQYF.

This clonotype was picked up a small number of times. The V call is TRBV4-3, the J call TRBJ1-2; D might be TRBD1 (6 bases). CDR3 size: 14 residues. With 0 bases removed from V and 4 bases from J, the gap between germline ends came to 9 bases. Germline V gives CDR1 LGHNA, CDR2 YSLEER. CDR3 in DNA: TGCGCCAGCAGCCAAGACCAGGGGCCCTATGGCTACACCTTC. Protein product: CASSQDQGPYGYTF.

The chain links TRBV4-3 to TRBJ2-1; D not resolved. The V gene lost 1 base and the J gene lost 0 bases, with 7 bases spanning the gap. The CDR3 sequence is 15 residues long. Germline V gene lookup returns CDR1 LGHNA and CDR2 YSLEER. As DNA, the CDR3 is TGCGCCAGCAGCCAAGTTGCGAGCTCCTACAATGAGCAGTTCTTC. It encodes CASSQVASSYNEQFF.

This chain joins TRBV10-3 and TRBJ1-2; TRBD1 is a possible D gene (6 bases). This CDR3 has 13 amino acids. With 2 bases removed from V and 4 bases from J, the gap between germline ends came to 8 bases. Germline lookup yields CDR1 ENHRY and CDR2 SYGVKD. The CDR3 DNA is TGTGCCATCAGTGAGCAGGGGCTCTATGGCTACACCTTC. Its translation: CAISEQGLYGYTF.

The chain joins TRBV5-6 to TRBJ2-3, with TRBD2 matching over 7 bases. V lost 2 bases to trimming and J lost 1 base; unmatched junction nucleotides: 10. CDR1 is SGHDT, CDR2 YYEEEE, per germline. This CDR3 is built from 17 residues. CDR3 bases: TGTGCCAGCAGCTTATTATCGGGGGGAAGAGGCACAGATACGCAGTATTTT. It encodes CASSLLSGGRGTDTQYF.

The chain joins TRBV15 to TRBJ1-5; D gene uncertain. Per germline, CDR1 LNHNV and CDR2 YYDKDF (reference sequence). Trimming took 3 bases from V and 5 from J, leaving 8 bases between them. This CDR3 has 13 amino acids. The DNA of the CDR3 is TGTGCCACCAGCAGGGGAGGTTATCAGCCCCAGCATTTT. Translating it yields CATSRGGYQPQHF.

The genes are TRBV7-2 and TRBJ1-2, with TRBD1 matching 8 bases. The J segment lost 8 bases and the V segment lost 7 bases, leaving 12 bases of the junction unmatched. The CDR3 spans 14 residues. The germline V gene has CDR1 SGHTA and CDR2 FQGNSA. CDR3 sequence (DNA): TGTGCCAGCACCGAGCGGGGGACAGGTTACGGCTACACCTTC. Translation: CASTERGTGYGYTF.

This rearrangement joins TRBV14 to TRBJ2-3; unclear D gene. The CDR3 runs 11 residues. The V gene's germline CDR1 is SGHDN and CDR2 FVKESK. V gave up 1 base and J gave up 8 bases, with 4 bases separating them. The CDR3 nucleotides read TGTGCCAGCAGCCAAGTCCGTACGCAGTATTTT. Translation gives CASSQVRTQYF.

The chain employs TRBV24-1 and TRBJ2-2; TRBD2 might be the D (6 bases). The ends were cut back, 3 bases at V and 3 bases at J, with 10 bases in the middle. Germline values: CDR1 KGHDR, CDR2 SFDVKD. The length of the CDR3 is 15 residues. The CDR3 coding sequence is TGTGCCACCAGTGATCGACTAGGGTACACCGGGGAGCTGTTTTTT. Translating it yields CATSDRLGYTGELFF.

The CDR3 sequence is CSAGTGNSSYNEQFF. The CDR3 coding sequence is TGCAGTGCTGGAACAGGGAATAGCTCCTACAATGAGCAGTTCTTC. The V gene is TRBV20-1, the J gene TRBJ2-1; maybe TRBD1 (6 bases). The V gene's germline CDR1 is DFQATT and CDR2 SNEGSKA (reference sequence). Trimming cost V 5 bases and J 0 bases, with 14 bases left between them. The CDR3 is 15 amino acids.

The chain uses TRBV10-3 and TRBJ2-4, with 11 bases identical to TRBD2. Gene TRBJ2-7 matches the end of the DNA better, so the J call may be wrong. The CDR3 is 14 residues long. In germline, CDR1 is ENHRY, CDR2 SYGVKD. CDR3 sequence: CVTTTSGNSYEQYF. The CDR3 region has the DNA TGTGTCACCACGACTAGCGGGAACTCCTACGAGCAGTACTTC.